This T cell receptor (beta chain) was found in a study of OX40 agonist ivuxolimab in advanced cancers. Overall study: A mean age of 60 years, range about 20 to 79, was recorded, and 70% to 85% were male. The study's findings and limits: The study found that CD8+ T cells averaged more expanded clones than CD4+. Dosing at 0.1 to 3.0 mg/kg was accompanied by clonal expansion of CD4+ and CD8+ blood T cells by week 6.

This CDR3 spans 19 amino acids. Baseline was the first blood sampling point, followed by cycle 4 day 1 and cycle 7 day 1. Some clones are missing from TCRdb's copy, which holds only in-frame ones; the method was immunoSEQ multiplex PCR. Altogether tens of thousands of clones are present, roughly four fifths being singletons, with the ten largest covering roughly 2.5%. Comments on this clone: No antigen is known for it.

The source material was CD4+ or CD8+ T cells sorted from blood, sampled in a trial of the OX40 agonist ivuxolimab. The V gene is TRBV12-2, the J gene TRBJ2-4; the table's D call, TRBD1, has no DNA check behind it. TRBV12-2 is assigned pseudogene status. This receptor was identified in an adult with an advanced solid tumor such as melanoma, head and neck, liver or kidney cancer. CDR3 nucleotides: TGTGCAAGTCGCTTCTTGGCAGGGGAAAAGATTTTAGCCAAAAACATTCAGTACTTC. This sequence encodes CASRFLAGEKILAKNIQYF.